Described below is a single T cell receptor (beta chain) sequence and its context. Its specific antigen is unknown. No much larger clone exists at a distance of one base, and base qualities are not known. The study profiled bulk TCR beta-chain repertoires in matched peripheral blood, tumor and adjacent normal breast tissue taken from some 15 patients with early-stage breast cancer. Before surgery, about 5-11 mL of whole blood was collected into EDTA tubes and then processed within 2 hours. Ficoll-Paque centrifugation in SepMate-50 tubes was used to isolate peripheral blood mononuclear cells. PBMCs were cryopreserved in about 90% FBS with roughly 10% DMSO in aliquots of about 1.9 to 4.5 million cells and stored in liquid nitrogen. The Qiagen AllPrep DNA/RNA Mini kit was used for genomic DNA extraction. Every sample was amplified as two independent genomic DNA replicates, using approximately 0.54 ug for blood and roughly 1.4 ug for tumor or normal breast. TCRB sequencing of genomic DNA was carried out with the ImmunoSeq Intro kit according to the manufacturer's instructions. Multiplex PCR was run for roughly 29 cycles using proprietary primers and spike-in control sequences for absolute quantification. An 87-bp fragment spanning the CDR3 and flanking V and J genes was sequenced with single-end 150-bp reads. Seven samples, with two replicates for each sample, were multiplexed per lane of an Illumina MiSeq using version 3.0 chemistry. In the paper's pipeline: Raw data were processed by the vendor's proprietary pipeline, with both replicates merged into one result per sample. A clonotype was defined as productive rearrangements that share the same V-gene family, CDR3 amino acid sequence and J-gene segment. To compute clonality, the normalized Shannon entropy (Pielou evenness) of TCRB abundances was subtracted from 1. To estimate T cell density, the total number of templates was divided by the input cell count, which was inferred from how much DNA went in. Recon was used with default parameters to estimate total repertoire diversity and clonality. A clonotype was considered tumor-enriched if its abundance in tumor exceeded 0.1% and was at least 32-fold higher than its abundance in normal breast. In its TCRdb copy, this immuneACCESS table keeps in-frame sequences only and misses some clones. Where compared with another copy, unresolved V genes explain less than half of these, and the others have no known cause. V and J calls and clone size follow that table, whereas D and trimming were derived from the DNA. The sample records 20,000 to 25,000 clones, around 76% of which are singletons. The ten largest make up around 30% of the sample.

This specimen belongs to a study of early stage breast cancer tumors (dated by TCRdb to 2016 to 2017). Regarding the complete study: Of the 15 to 20 invasive breast tumors, 12 to 13 were found to be estrogen receptor-positive, progesterone receptor-positive and HER2-negative. On average, each sample had about 10-fold read coverage. Of the roughly 12 ER+/PR+/HER2- tumors, eight were classified as invasive ductal carcinomas and four as invasive lobular carcinomas. The samples as a whole yielded a few million detected templates, corresponding to 900,000 to 1,100,000 unique clonotypes. What the work shows at the level of the full study, not this receptor alone: Compared with adjacent normal breast tissue, tumors had 2.5 to 3-fold higher T cell density and higher clonality. Chain pairing and functional markers such as CD4, CD8 and FOXP3 were missed by bulk genomic DNA sequencing of unsorted cells. Enriched TCRB sequences shared across patients were mostly commonly generated sequences, unlikely to play an important role in the tumor microenvironment. Because the cohort was small, a breakdown by tumor subtype could not be done. Repertoires from blood resembled normal breast more closely than tumor, and using blood as a reference for each tissue separated tumor from normal in about 85% of the 16 patients.

Including cysteine and phenylalanine, the CDR3 has 16 amino acids. Solely the CDR3 DNA is kept, with 48 bases framed from the first base. CDR1 and CDR2 (ENHRY, SYGVKD) derive from the germline V gene. Trimming leaves V shorter by 2 bases and J shorter by 2 bases, with the junction holding 6 bases beyond the gene matches. Source material: blood. Recombination linked TRBV10-3 to TRBJ2-7, with 10 bases matching TRBD1. This receptor was obtained from a person aged 55 to 69 with breast cancer. The sequenced DNA: TGTGCCATCAGTGAGCCACCGGACAGGGGGACCTACGAGCAGTACTTC. Translation gives CAISEPPDRGTYEQYF.